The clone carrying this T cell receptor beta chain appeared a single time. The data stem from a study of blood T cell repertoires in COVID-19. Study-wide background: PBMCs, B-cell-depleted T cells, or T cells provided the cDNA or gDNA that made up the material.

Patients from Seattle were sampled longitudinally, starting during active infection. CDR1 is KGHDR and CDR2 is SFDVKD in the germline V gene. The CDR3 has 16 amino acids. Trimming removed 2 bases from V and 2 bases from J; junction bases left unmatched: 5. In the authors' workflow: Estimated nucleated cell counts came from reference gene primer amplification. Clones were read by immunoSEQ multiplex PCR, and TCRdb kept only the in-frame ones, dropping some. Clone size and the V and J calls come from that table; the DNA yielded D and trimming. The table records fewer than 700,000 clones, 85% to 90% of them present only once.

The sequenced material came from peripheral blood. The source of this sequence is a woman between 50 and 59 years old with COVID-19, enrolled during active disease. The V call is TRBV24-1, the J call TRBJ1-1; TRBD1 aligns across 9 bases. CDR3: CATSDWPTGGNTEAFF. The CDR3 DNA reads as TGTGCCACCAGTGATTGGCCCACAGGGGGCAACACTGAAGCTTTCTTT.